Shown below are 7 T cell receptor beta chains from a single sample sequenced in a study of blood T cell repertoires in COVID-19. The method was immunoSEQ multiplex PCR; TCRdb's version includes in-frame clones alone and lacks a portion of them. The sample holds just over 45,000 clones, more than 75% seen once. Sequenced material: peripheral blood. The receptor source for this set is a human donor in a cohort sampled during active COVID-19.

The chain links TRBV7-8 to TRBJ1-1; no reliable D call. Trimming took 1 base from V and 6 from J, leaving 9 bases between them. Germline V gene sequence: CDR1 SGHVS, CDR2 FQNEAQ. This CDR3 spans 13 amino acids. CDR3 in amino acids: CASSLGSSSEAFF. The DNA for the CDR3 is TGTGCCAGCAGCTTAGGGAGTTCTTCTGAAGCTTTCTTT.

The V gene is TRBV30, the J gene TRBJ1-5; 8 nucleotides align to TRBD1. V lost 0 bases and J lost 1; bases outside the gene matches: 2. This CDR3 spans 15 amino acids. Per the germline V gene, CDR1 is GTSNPN and CDR2 is SVGIG (reference sequence). The CDR3 coding sequence is TGTGCCTGGAGTGTGGGGGACAGGAGCAATCAGCCCCAGCATTTT. This translates into CAWSVGDRSNQPQHF.

This clone has more than one count but fewer than ten. The rearrangement joins TRBV2 to TRBJ1-2, with a tentative D call TRBD1 (5 bases). The CDR3 sequence is 15 residues long. V shed 6 bases and J shed 4 bases, with 18 bases lying between them. CDR1 and CDR2 (germline): SNHLY, FYNNEI. As DNA, the CDR3 is TGTGCCAGCAGCCGCCCCCTGGCCGGGGGCTATGGCTACACCTTC. Its translation is CASSRPLAGGYGYTF.

The chain employs TRBV5-4 and TRBJ1-2, with TRBD1 matching 7 bases. With V trimmed by 2 bases and J by 2 bases, 0 bases remained unmatched. The CDR3 is 13 residues long. Looked up from germline, CDR1 is SGHNT and CDR2 is YYREEE (reference sequence). In DNA, the CDR3 is TGTGCCAGCAGCTTACAGGGGAACTATGGCTACACCTTC. Translated: CASSLQGNYGYTF.

The CDR3 DNA reads TGTGCCTGGAGACTAGCGGGAGTCGGTGAGCAGTTCTTC. As protein: CAWRLAGVGEQFF. The chain uses TRBV30 and TRBJ2-1, with 11 bases aligning to TRBD2. CDR3 length equals 13 residues. V trimming: 3 bases; J trimming: 9 bases; junction bases outside the gene matches: 4. Germline CDR1 is GTSNPN and CDR2 is SVGIG (reference sequence).

The V call is TRBV5-4, the J call TRBJ2-1, with 7 nucleotides matching TRBD1. Germline lookup yields CDR1 SGHNT and CDR2 YYREEE (reference sequence). V lost 5 bases to trimming and J lost 10 bases; unmatched junction nucleotides: 18. This CDR3 contains 16 residues. The CDR3 reads CASSSPGTETVTEQFF. DNA for the CDR3: TGTGCCAGCAGTTCCCCAGGGACAGAGACAGTTACAGAGCAGTTCTTC.

The chain combines TRBV2 with TRBJ1-6; a weak D match, TRBD1 (6 bases). The CDR3 extends over 14 amino acids. Germline CDR1 reads SNHLY; CDR2 reads FYNNEI. With 2 bases removed from V and 9 bases from J, the gap between germline ends came to 11 bases. The CDR3 nucleotides are TGTGCCAGCAGTGAATTCGACAGGTCTTCACCCCTCCACTTT. It translates to CASSEFDRSSPLHF.